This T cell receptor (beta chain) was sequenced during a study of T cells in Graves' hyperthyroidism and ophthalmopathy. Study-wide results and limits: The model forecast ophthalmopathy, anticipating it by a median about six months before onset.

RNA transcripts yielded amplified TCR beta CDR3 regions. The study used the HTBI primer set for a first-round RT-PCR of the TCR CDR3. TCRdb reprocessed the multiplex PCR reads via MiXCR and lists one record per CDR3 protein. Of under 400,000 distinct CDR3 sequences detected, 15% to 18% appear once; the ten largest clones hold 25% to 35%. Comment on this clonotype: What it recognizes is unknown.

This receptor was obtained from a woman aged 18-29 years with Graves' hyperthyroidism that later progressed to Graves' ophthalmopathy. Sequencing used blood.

CDR3 protein: CASSRPRLAGTGELFF. CDR3 bases: TGTGCCAGTAGTAGACCGAGACTAGCTGGGACCGGGGAGCTGTTTTTT. The chain links TRBV19 to TRBJ2-2; 7 bases align to TRBD2. Germline CDR1 and CDR2: LNHDA and SQIVND (reference sequence). Trimming at V came to 4 bases and at J to 5 bases, leaving 10 bases not matched to a gene. The CDR3 loop spans 16 amino acids.